The 26 T cell receptor beta chains given below trace back to one sample, sequenced in a study of CD8+ T cells in alopecia areata. After isolation, RNA underwent reverse transcription to generate cDNA as the sequencing template. Generated by immunoSEQ multiplex PCR, the TCRdb table keeps only in-frame clones and is missing some. The data contain 140,000 to 150,000 clones, about 51% of them singletons. Sequences were derived from CD4+ T cells sorted from blood, sampled at week 0. Source of these receptors: a human donor with alopecia areata.

This chain uses TRBV9 with TRBJ1-5; D is unclear. CDR1 is SGDLS, CDR2 YYNGEE, per germline. V was shortened by 3 bases and J by 1 base, with 8 bases between the two germline ends. The CDR3 has 14 residues. The CDR3 nucleotides read TGTGCCAGCAGCGGGGCACTAAGCAATCAGCCCCAGCATTTT. It specifies CASSGALSNQPQHF. The entire variable domain, with the rest obtained from reference TRBV9 and TRBJ1-5, is as follows: DSGVTQTPKHLITATGQRVTLRCSPRSGDLSVYWYQQSLDQGLQFLIQYYNGEERAKGNILERFSAQQFPDLHSELNLSSLELGDSALYFCASSGALSNQPQHFGDGTRLSIL.

The chain joins TRBV30 to TRBJ1-1, with D uncertain. The CDR3 covers 13 residues. Trimming stripped 3 bases from V and 3 bases from J, with 11 bases between. Germline V gene lookup returns CDR1 GTSNPN and CDR2 SVGIG (reference sequence). Here the CDR3 DNA reads TGTGCCTGGAGCCCGAAGAGGGACACTGAAGCTTTCTTT. Protein product: CAWSPKRDTEAFF.

This clone has just a few counts. Sequence at one end of the junction differs from germline and may be a read error. This sequence joins TRBV11-2 and TRBJ2-3, with no clear D. Germline V gives CDR1 SGHAT, CDR2 FQNNGV. This CDR3 spans 13 amino acids. The CDR3 here is CASSLDFTDTQYF. The CDR3 nucleotides are TGTGCCAGCAGCCTAGACTTCACAGATACGCAGTATTTT.

This chain uses TRBV11-2 with TRBJ2-5; 7 positions match TRBD1. CDR1 and CDR2 from the germline V gene are SGHAT and FQNNGV. The CDR3 extends over 15 amino acids. The V gene end was trimmed by 5 bases and the J gene end by 2 bases; junction bases not matched to a gene: 8. The CDR3 protein is CASSGSQGVQETQYF. CDR3 DNA: TGTGCCAGCAGCGGGTCCCAGGGGGTTCAAGAGACCCAGTACTTC.

Details on this clone: Other DNA sequences in the same sample also yield this CDR3. This sequence joins TRBV29-1 and TRBJ2-1; 8 bases line up with TRBD1. Germline V gene lookup returns CDR1 SQVTM and CDR2 ANQGSEA. With 6 bases clipped from V and 1 base from J, the junction kept 2 bases outside the gene matches. There are 13 residues in the CDR3. CDR3 region: CSVDRGSYNEQFF. In DNA form, the CDR3 reads TGCAGCGTCGACAGGGGATCCTACAATGAGCAGTTCTTC.

This clone has just a few counts. The V gene is TRBV29-1, the J gene TRBJ2-3; TRBD2 aligns across 7 bases. The trim removed 3 bases at V and 6 bases at J, leaving 3 bases unmatched. The CDR3 extends over 12 amino acids. CDR1 SQVTM and CDR2 ANQGSEA come from the germline V gene. CDR3: CSVERTRDTQYF. The CDR3 region has the DNA TGCAGCGTTGAGAGGACTAGGGATACGCAGTATTTT.

This clone was picked up a small number of times. This chain uses TRBV27 with TRBJ2-5, with D uncertain. The CDR3 runs to 13 residues. The V gene's germline CDR1 is MNHEY and CDR2 SMNVEV (reference sequence). Trimming pared 0 bases from V and 6 bases from J, leaving 8 bases between. CDR3 DNA sequence: TGTGCCAGCAGTTTATCGATTGCCCAGACCCAGTACTTC. This gives the protein CASSLSIAQTQYF.

The CDR3 spells CASTSETHNEQFF. As DNA, the CDR3 is TGTGCCAGCACCTCAGAAACCCACAATGAGCAGTTCTTC. This chain joins TRBV13 and TRBJ2-1, with unresolved D. Germline V gives CDR1 PRHDT, CDR2 FYEKMQ (reference sequence). Trimming took 7 bases from V and 5 from J, leaving 12 bases between them. This CDR3 has 13 residues. The variable domain in full, completed from reference TRBV13 and TRBJ2-1, reads AAGVIQSPRHLIKEKRETATLKCYPIPRHDTVYWYQQGPGQDPQFLISFYEKMQSDKGSIPDRFSAQQFSDYHSELNMSSLELGDSALYFCASTSETHNEQFFGPGTRLTVL.

The V and J genes are TRBV30 and TRBJ1-1; D gene unclear. The CDR3 has 14 amino acids. Germline CDR1 GTSNPN, CDR2 SVGIG (reference sequence). The V end was cut by 4 bases, the J end by 0 bases, with 12 bases between. The CDR3 DNA reads TGTGCCTGGATGAAGGGCCCGATGAACACTGAAGCTTTCTTT. The encoded protein is CAWMKGPMNTEAFF.

This clone was counted ten times or more. The chain combines TRBV4-3 with TRBJ2-3; 12 nucleotides line up with TRBD2. The CDR3 is 16 residues long. Germline CDR1 LGHNA, CDR2 YSLEER. Trimming cost V 1 base and J 4 bases; bases outside gene matches: 3. The DNA of the CDR3 is TGCGCCAGCAGCCAAGTGACTAGCGGGAGAGCAGATACGCAGTATTTT. This codes for CASSQVTSGRADTQYF.

This rearrangement joins TRBV9 to TRBJ2-7; the D gene is possibly TRBD1 (6 bases). V dropped 0 bases and J dropped 1 base, with 14 bases sitting between them. CDR1 is SGDLS and CDR2 is YYNGEE in the germline V gene. CDR3 length equals 16 residues. The CDR3 nucleotides read TGTGCCAGCAGCGTAGGTGACAGGCTCCTATCCTACGAGCAGTACTTC. Its protein product is CASSVGDRLLSYEQYF. The complete variable domain, with remaining parts taken from reference TRBV9 and TRBJ2-7, reads DSGVTQTPKHLITATGQRVTLRCSPRSGDLSVYWYQQSLDQGLQFLIQYYNGEERAKGNILERFSAQQFPDLHSELNLSSLELGDSALYFCASSVGDRLLSYEQYFGPGTRLTVT.

The rearrangement joins TRBV30 to TRBJ1-1; unclear D gene. Trimming cost V 1 base and J 8 bases, with 11 bases left between them. The CDR3 spans 12 residues. Germline CDR1 GTSNPN, CDR2 SVGIG (reference sequence). The DNA of the CDR3 is TGTGCCTGGAGTGGGTCCACCTTAGAAGCTTTCTTT. Translating gives CAWSGSTLEAFF.

The table lists this clone with a few counts. The V gene is TRBV30, the J gene TRBJ2-5; the D gene is possibly TRBD1 (6 bases). This CDR3 has 13 amino acids. Germline values: CDR1 GTSNPN, CDR2 SVGIG (reference sequence). The V gene lost 4 bases and the J gene lost 3 bases, with 12 bases spanning the gap. The CDR3 sequence: CAWKQGREETQYF. The CDR3 region has the DNA TGTGCCTGGAAACAGGGCAGAGAAGAGACCCAGTACTTC.

This clone has a handful of counts. The chain uses TRBV18 and TRBJ2-6, with D perhaps TRBD2 (6 bases). The V and J ends lost 6 bases and 0 bases respectively, with 12 bases between them. CDR1 is KGHSH, CDR2 LQKENI, per germline. The CDR3 spans 16 residues. The CDR3 sequence is CASSISGVSGANVLTF. The CDR3 DNA sequence: TGTGCCAGCTCTATATCGGGAGTCTCTGGGGCCAACGTCCTGACTTTC.

This chain joins TRBV7-2 and TRBJ2-5; 11 nucleotides line up with TRBD2. This CDR3 spans 15 amino acids. CDR1 SGHTA and CDR2 FQGNSA come from the germline V gene. J was trimmed by 6 bases and V by 5 bases; bases with no gene match: 8. CDR3 loop: CASSPTSGIAKTQYF. CDR3 DNA sequence: TGTGCCAGCAGCCCGACTAGCGGGATTGCAAAGACCCAGTACTTC.

The rearrangement uses TRBV15 and TRBJ2-2, with 9 bases identical to TRBD2. The V segment lost 3 bases and the J segment 6 bases; nucleotides outside the gene matches: 5. CDR1 is LNHNV and CDR2 is YYDKDF in the germline V gene (reference sequence). This CDR3 is built from 15 residues. CDR3 coding DNA: TGTGCCACCAGCAGCGCGGGAGGGCCTGCCGGGGAGCTGTTTTTT. Translation: CATSSAGGPAGELFF.

The chain carries TRBV18 and TRBJ2-5; D unclear. CDR1 is KGHSH and CDR2 is LQKENI in the germline V gene. The V and J ends lost 8 bases and 1 base respectively, with 5 bases between them. The CDR3 consists of 11 residues. The CDR3 DNA follows: TGTGCCAGCCTGACCCAAGAGACCCAGTACTTC. Amino acid sequence: CASLTQETQYF. Looking up the rest from reference TRBV18 and TRBJ2-5 gives the full variable domain: NAGVMQNPRHLVRRRGQEARLRCSPMKGHSHVYWYRQLPEEGLKFMVYLQKENIIDESGMPKERFSAEFPKEGPSILRIQQVVRGDSAAYFCASLTQETQYFGPGTRLLVL.

The chain uses TRBV15 and TRBJ2-6; 7 bases align to TRBD2. J lost 0 bases, V lost 1 base, and 12 bases had no gene match. Germline CDR1 reads LNHNV; CDR2 reads YYDKDF (reference sequence). The CDR3 extends over 20 amino acids. The CDR3 DNA reads TGTGCCACCAGCAGAGTCGCGGGAGCCTCCGACCGCTCTGGGGCCAACGTCCTGACTTTC. This sequence encodes CATSRVAGASDRSGANVLTF.

This clone appeared a few times. The chain has TRBV19 and TRBJ1-4, with TRBD1 as a possible D gene (5 bases). V lost 6 bases and J lost 3, with 14 bases in between. The CDR3 is 15 amino acids. From germline, CDR1 is LNHDA and CDR2 SQIVND (reference sequence). The CDR3 spells CASSRGRGANEKLFF. CDR3 DNA sequence: TGTGCCAGTAGCAGAGGCCGGGGCGCTAATGAAAAACTGTTTTTT.

The chain combines TRBV18 with TRBJ2-4; 9 nucleotides line up with TRBD1. The CDR3 is 13 residues long. With V trimmed by 8 bases and J by 1 base, 0 bases remained unmatched. The germline V gene encodes CDR1 KGHSH and CDR2 LQKENI. CDR3 in amino acids: CASGQGAKNIQYF. In DNA, the CDR3 is TGTGCCAGCGGACAGGGGGCCAAAAACATTCAGTACTTC. Full variable domain (rest looked up from reference TRBV18 and TRBJ2-4): NAGVMQNPRHLVRRRGQEARLRCSPMKGHSHVYWYRQLPEEGLKFMVYLQKENIIDESGMPKERFSAEFPKEGPSILRIQQVVRGDSAAYFCASGQGAKNIQYFGAGTRLSVL.

The rearrangement links TRBV5-1 to TRBJ2-5, with 10 bases fitting TRBD2. The length of the CDR3 is 17 residues. Germline CDR1 is SGHRS and CDR2 is YFSETQ. The V segment lost 3 bases and the J segment 10 bases; nucleotides outside the gene matches: 18. CDR3 nucleotide sequence: TGCGCCAGCAGCTCACCCGATCGACTAGCGGGTCGGTGGGACCAGTACTTC. As protein: CASSSPDRLAGRWDQYF.

There are a few counts of this clone. The V gene is TRBV27, the J gene TRBJ2-2, with 7 positions matching TRBD2. Germline V lookup: CDR1 MNHEY, CDR2 SMNVEV (reference sequence). This CDR3 region has 13 residues. V lost 8 bases and J lost 0; bases outside the gene matches: 0. The DNA of the CDR3 is TGTGCCAGCCGGGGGGCGAACACCGGGGAGCTGTTTTTT. Translating gives CASRGANTGELFF.

This clone was recorded a few times. The rearrangement links TRBV30 to TRBJ2-5, with D perhaps matching TRBD1 (5 bases). V gave up 1 base and J gave up 1 base, with 13 bases separating them. CDR1 and CDR2 from the germline V gene are GTSNPN and SVGIG (reference sequence). This CDR3 is built from 15 residues. DNA for the CDR3: TGTGCCTGGAGTGAGCCACAGGCGATCCAAGAGACCCAGTACTTC. Its protein is CAWSEPQAIQETQYF. The full variable domain, rest sourced from reference TRBV30 and TRBJ2-5, is SQTIHQWPATLVQPVGSPLSLECTVEGTSNPNLYWYRQAAGRGLQLLFYSVGIGQISSEVPQNLSASRPQDRQFILSSKKLLLSDSGFYLCAWSEPQAIQETQYFGPGTRLLVL.

This chain uses TRBV7-2 with TRBJ2-3; D may be TRBD2 (5 bases). Trimming removed 1 base from V and 2 bases from J, with 10 bases in between. The germline gives CDR1 SGHTA, CDR2 FQGNSA. This CDR3 has 15 amino acids. CDR3 bases: TGTGCCAGCAGCTTAGACCTAGCCGCCACAGATACGCAGTATTTT. Its translation is CASSLDLAATDTQYF.

This clone appeared a few times. The V call is TRBV29-1, the J call TRBJ2-3; tentative D call: TRBD2 (5 bases). CDR1 and CDR2 from the germline V gene are SQVTM and ANQGSEA. The CDR3 totals 12 residues. Trimming pared 3 bases from V and 4 bases from J, leaving 8 bases between. CDR3 region: CSVDGGSDTQYF. In DNA, the CDR3 is TGCAGCGTTGATGGCGGGTCAGATACGCAGTATTTT.

The rearrangement links TRBV29-1 to TRBJ2-5; perhaps D is TRBD1 or TRBD2 (5 bases each). CDR3 length equals 12 residues. Trimming removed 6 bases at V and 4 bases at J, with 12 bases between. Germline V gives CDR1 SQVTM, CDR2 ANQGSEA. The CDR3 bases are TGCAGCGTGGATGACGGGGCAGAGACCCAGTACTTC. Residues: CSVDDGAETQYF.